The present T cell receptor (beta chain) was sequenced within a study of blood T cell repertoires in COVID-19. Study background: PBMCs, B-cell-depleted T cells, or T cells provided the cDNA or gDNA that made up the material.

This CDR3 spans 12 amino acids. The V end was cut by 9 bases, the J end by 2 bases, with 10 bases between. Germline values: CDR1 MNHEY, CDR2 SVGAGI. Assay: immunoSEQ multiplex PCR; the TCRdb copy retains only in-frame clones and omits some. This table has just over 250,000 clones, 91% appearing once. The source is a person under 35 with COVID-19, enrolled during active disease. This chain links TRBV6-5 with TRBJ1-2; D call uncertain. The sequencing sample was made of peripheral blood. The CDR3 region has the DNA TGTGCCAGTCTACCGGGAAACTATGGCTACACCTTC. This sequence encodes CASLPGNYGYTF.